One sample yielded the 5 T cell receptor beta chains listed below, sequenced in a study of radiotherapy plus CTLA-4 blockade in lung cancer. Libraries were prepared by immunoSEQ multiplex PCR; TCRdb keeps only in-frame clonotypes and omits some of them. The sample has about 90,000 clones; 72% are singletons. This specimen consisted of peripheral blood, obtained from a patient treated with radiotherapy plus ipilimumab. Receptors were obtained from a human donor with non-small cell lung cancer that progressed on radiotherapy plus ipilimumab.

The chain joins TRBV29-1 to TRBJ2-2, with TRBD1 matching 7 bases. V shed 7 bases and J 5 bases; nucleotides not matched to a gene: 13. This CDR3 is 15 amino acids long. CDR1 and CDR2 from the germline V gene are SQVTM and ANQGSEA. For the CDR3, the DNA is TGCAGCGCCGCCGGACAGGTGCAAGAGACCGGGGAGCTGTTTTTT. Its protein product is CSAAGQVQETGELFF.

This clone was counted a few times. The chain combines TRBV5-4 with TRBJ2-1; TRBD2 agrees at 8 bases. V was clipped by 3 bases and J by 6 bases; unmatched bases: 5. This CDR3 is 14 amino acids long. Germline V gene data show CDR1 as SGHNT and CDR2 as YYREEE (reference sequence). The DNA of the CDR3 is TGTGCCAGCAGCTCGGGAGGGCCGGGCAATGAGCAGTTCTTC. Amino acids: CASSSGGPGNEQFF. The complete variable domain, with remaining parts taken from reference TRBV5-4 and TRBJ2-1, reads ETGVTQSPTHLIKTRGQQVTLRCSSQSGHNTVSWYQQALGQGPQFIFQYYREEENGRGNFPPRFSGLQFPNYSSELNVNALELDDSALYLCASSSGGPGNEQFFGPGTRLTVL.

V gene TRBV7-8 combines with J gene TRBJ1-5; TRBD1 is a possible D gene (6 bases). Germline V gives CDR1 SGHVS, CDR2 FQNEAQ. Between the trimmed V and J ends, which lost 1 base and 5 bases, there was a span of 12 bases. CDR3 size: 15 residues. This chain's CDR3 is CASSLERTVYQPQHF. The CDR3 DNA reads TGTGCCAGCAGCTTAGAGAGGACAGTCTATCAGCCCCAGCATTTT.

The chain recombines TRBV10-2 with TRBJ2-1; 10 bases line up with TRBD2. The CDR3 length is 15 residues. Germline trimming cut 1 base from V and 10 bases from J; bases unmatched to any gene: 7. Germline V gene lookup returns CDR1 WSHSY and CDR2 SAAADI. The DNA of the CDR3 is TGCGCCAGCAGTGAGTGGGTAGCGGGAGGCCGGGAGCAGTTCTTC. It translates to CASSEWVAGGREQFF.

V usage is TRBV5-1 and J usage is TRBJ1-4; the D gene is possibly TRBD1 (6 bases). Per germline, CDR1 SGHRS and CDR2 YFSETQ. The germline V and J ends were trimmed by 4 bases and 1 base, with 14 bases remaining between them. The CDR3 runs 16 residues. CDR3 in DNA: TGCGCCAGCAGCGCGGGCACAGGGATAACTAATGAAAAACTGTTTTTT. This sequence encodes CASSAGTGITNEKLFF.